A selection of T cell receptor beta chains follows, all from one sample in a study of CD4 T cells in relation to SARS-CoV-2 and coronaviruses. Their antigens remain unidentified. Produced via immunoSEQ multiplex PCR; TCRdb's table is partial and in-frame only. The data show about 24,000 clones, around 74% seen once. Sequences were obtained from CD4+ T cells from PBMCs, cultured in vitro. These receptors were taken from a human donor in good health. Both conserved end residues are part of each CDR3.

J gene: TRBJ2-1; V gene: TRBV11-3; CDR3 protein: CASSPRKGTSGRLAEQFF
J gene: TRBJ2-2; V gene: TRBV4-1; CDR3 protein: CASSQGQGVTGELFF
J gene: TRBJ1-2; V gene: TRBV19; CDR3 protein: CASHKTGGVYGYTF
J gene: TRBJ2-6; V gene: TRBV28; CDR3 protein: CASSPGLAGLTF
J gene: TRBJ2-5; V gene: TRBV30; CDR3 protein: CAWRTGQLSGETQYF
J gene: TRBJ1-1; V gene: TRBV6-6; CDR3 protein: CASSYSEAQNTEAFF
J gene: TRBJ2-7; V gene: TRBV7-4; CDR3 protein: CASSLLAYRPYEQYF
J gene: TRBJ1-2; V gene: TRBV19; CDR3 protein: CASSIVGKNYGYTF
J gene: TRBJ1-5; V gene: TRBV4-1; CDR3 protein: CASSQEEGADQPQHF
J gene: TRBJ2-7; V gene: TRBV5-1; CDR3 protein: CASSLNTGGYEQYF
J gene: TRBJ2-1; V gene: TRBV7-8; CDR3 protein: CASSLAGDNEQFF
J gene: TRBJ2-2; V gene: TRBV29-1; CDR3 protein: CSGGTSPGELFF
J gene: TRBJ2-1; V gene: TRBV12-5; CDR3 protein: CASGTRFWGSDNIEQFF
J gene: TRBJ1-5; V gene: TRBV20-1; CDR3 protein: CSASTGQAKYSNQPQHF
J gene: TRBJ2-3; V gene: TRBV28; CDR3 protein: CASSLWTGIPVTDTQYF
J gene: TRBJ2-2; V gene: TRBV14; CDR3 protein: CASSGLERSTGELFF
J gene: TRBJ1-4; V gene: TRBV18; CDR3 protein: CASSPWQGATNEKLFF
J gene: TRBJ2-1; V gene: TRBV2; CDR3 protein: CASSGASWNEQFF
J gene: TRBJ1-5; V gene: TRBV6-2/TRBV6-3; CDR3 protein: CASSYGGNQPQHF
J gene: TRBJ2-7; V gene: TRBV7-9; CDR3 protein: CASSYRDYEQYF
J gene: TRBJ2-3; V gene: TRBV15; CDR3 protein: CATSRDLTDTQYF
J gene: TRBJ2-5; V gene: TRBV24-1; CDR3 protein: CATSDNRRGQETQYF
J gene: TRBJ1-1; V gene: TRBV2; CDR3 protein: CASSEYLEAFF
J gene: TRBJ2-5; V gene: TRBV12-3/TRBV12-4; CDR3 protein: CASSFSWEETQYF
J gene: TRBJ2-3; V gene: TRBV6-1; CDR3 protein: CASSERVGTTDTQYF
J gene: TRBJ1-2; V gene: TRBV27; CDR3 protein: CASSTPGQTSDTF